A single sample gave rise to the 24 T cell receptor beta chains below, sequenced in a study of blood T cells in healthy people across ages. For the second PCR, which ran for 7 to 11 cycles, a sample-barcoded 5' primer and a J-beta primer mix were used. A single record per CDR3 protein comes from TCRdb applying MiXCR to the 5' RACE reads. The data hold about 940,000 distinct CDR3 sequences, with around 48% observed a single time. The sequencing sample was made of blood. The receptors here all came from a man younger than 40 in good health.

This sequence joins TRBV6-1 and TRBJ1-6, with TRBD1 matching 7 bases. The V gene end was trimmed by 7 bases and the J gene end by 6 bases; junction bases not matched to a gene: 9. CDR1 and CDR2 (germline): MNHNS, SASEGT. This CDR3 comprises 15 residues. The CDR3 protein is CASTTTGSGNSPLHF. Here the CDR3 DNA reads TGTGCCAGCACTACGACAGGGTCGGGTAATTCACCCCTCCACTTT.

CDR3: CSVDGTSGTDTQYF. CDR3 nucleotide sequence: TGCAGTGTTGACGGGACTAGCGGGACAGATACGCAGTATTTT. The chain joins TRBV20-1 to TRBJ2-3, with 12 bases fitting TRBD2. Germline CDR1 and CDR2: DFQATT and SNEGSKA (reference sequence). V shed 7 bases and J 3 bases; nucleotides not matched to a gene: 5. CDR3 size: 14 residues.

The V and J genes are TRBV25-1 and TRBJ2-7; D unclear. There are 14 residues in the CDR3. V dropped 5 bases and J dropped 1 base, with 12 bases sitting between them. The germline V gene has CDR1 MGHDK and CDR2 SYGVNS. In DNA form, the CDR3 reads TGTGCCAGCAGTTTAAGGACCGAGTCCTACGAGCAGTACTTC. Translation: CASSLRTESYEQYF.

The chain employs TRBV27 and TRBJ2-1; D unclear. The length of the CDR3 is 13 residues. Trimming removed 10 bases from V and 2 bases from J, with 12 bases in between. The V gene's germline CDR1 is MNHEY and CDR2 SMNVEV (reference sequence). The CDR3 bases are TGTGCCAACATAGGACCGGCCTACAATGAGCAGTTCTTC. It is translated as CANIGPAYNEQFF.

This clonotype was observed once. The rearrangement uses TRBV3-1 and TRBJ1-5; D may be TRBD1 (5 bases). The V end lost 4 bases, the J end lost 4 bases, and 11 bases lay between the germline ends. This CDR3 is 14 amino acids long. Germline values: CDR1 LGHDT, CDR2 YNNKEL (reference sequence). The CDR3 DNA is TGTGCCAGCAGCCGAGGACAAGTAAATCAGCCCCAGCATTTT. Amino acid sequence: CASSRGQVNQPQHF.

This chain connects TRBV27 to TRBJ2-7; 11 nucleotides match TRBD2. The CDR3 has 15 amino acids. Germline V CDR1 and CDR2: MNHEY, SMNVEV (reference sequence). The trim removed 5 bases at V and 4 bases at J, leaving 7 bases unmatched. This chain's CDR3 is CASSLRGLAAYEQYF. In nucleotides, the CDR3 is TGTGCCAGCAGTCTCCGGGGACTAGCGGCTTACGAGCAGTACTTC.

This clonotype was seen a few times. V is TRBV7-9 and J is TRBJ1-1, with a weak D call TRBD1 (6 bases). Trimming took off 5 bases at V and 1 base at J, with 20 bases between the two ends. Germline CDR1 is SEHNR and CDR2 is FQNEAQ (reference sequence). There are 17 residues in the CDR3. The CDR3 loop reads CASSRGRGGRENTEAFF. The CDR3 DNA sequence: TGTGCCAGCAGCCGAGGCCGGGGGGGCAGGGAGAACACTGAAGCTTTCTTT.

This clonotype appeared a few times. The V gene is TRBV10-3, the J gene TRBJ1-2; weak D call: TRBD1 (6 bases). V lost 2 bases and J lost 5, with 24 bases in between. Germline CDR1 ENHRY, CDR2 SYGVKD. The CDR3 runs to 18 residues. The CDR3 DNA reads as TGTGCCATCAGTGAGGCGGGACAAGGACCTATAGGGTATTATGGCTACACCTTC. Translating gives CAISEAGQGPIGYYGYTF.

This chain uses TRBV2 with TRBJ1-5, with D perhaps matching TRBD1 (5 bases). Germline CDR1 SNHLY, CDR2 FYNNEI. There are 15 residues in the CDR3. Trimming left V 6 bases short and J 4 bases short, with 16 bases between. CDR3 DNA: TGTGCCAGCAGGGCCGACCGACAGTCGAATCAGCCCCAGCATTTT. Protein sequence: CASRADRQSNQPQHF.

There are a few counts of this clonotype. This rearrangement joins TRBV27 to TRBJ2-5, with D perhaps matching TRBD1 or TRBD2 (5 bases each). The germline gives CDR1 MNHEY, CDR2 SMNVEV (reference sequence). The CDR3 contains 14 residues. V lost 7 bases and J 7 bases, leaving 19 bases between the germline ends. The CDR3 reads CASKYGRTGGTQYF. The CDR3 DNA follows: TGTGCCAGCAAATACGGACGGACTGGGGGGACCCAGTACTTC.

V gene TRBV27 combines with J gene TRBJ1-2, with TRBD1 matching over 9 bases. The germline V gene has CDR1 MNHEY and CDR2 SMNVEV (reference sequence). CDR3 length equals 15 residues. Losses at the gene ends were 6 bases for V and 4 bases for J; bases not matched to a gene: 9. The CDR3 coding sequence is TGTGCCAGCAGGAGCACAGGGGGCGCGGGCTATGGCTACACCTTC. Translation: CASRSTGGAGYGYTF.

This clonotype was counted between two and nine times. V is TRBV6-2 or TRBV6-3 and J is TRBJ2-1; 9 bases line up with TRBD2. J was trimmed by 0 bases and V by 0 bases; bases with no gene match: 3. Germline loops: CDR1 MNHEY, CDR2 SVGEGT. There are 17 residues in the CDR3. The CDR3 nucleotides read TGTGCCAGCAGTTACTCGCGACTAGCGGTCTCCTACAATGAGCAGTTCTTC. Encoded protein: CASSYSRLAVSYNEQFF.

Comment on this clonotype: Relative to the germline gene, one junction end is altered; a read error may explain this. The chain uses TRBV6-2 or TRBV6-3 and TRBJ2-5; no reliable D call. The assigned J gene may be wrong: the sequence end matches TRBJ2-7 better. This CDR3 has 12 residues. In germline, CDR1 is MNHEY, CDR2 SVGEGT. Written as DNA, the CDR3 is TGTGCCAGCAGGCGTGTATCCTTCGAGCAGTACTTC. Residues: CASRRVSFEQYF.

The rearrangement joins TRBV11-1 to TRBJ1-6, with D unresolved. CDR1 and CDR2 from the germline V gene are SGHAT and FQDESV (reference sequence). The CDR3 sequence is 14 residues long. Trimming took 5 bases from V and 3 from J, leaving 8 bases between them. This chain's CDR3 is CASSPDGYNSPLHF. DNA of the CDR3: TGTGCCAGCAGCCCTGACGGCTATAATTCACCCCTCCACTTT.

The V and J genes are TRBV11-2 and TRBJ2-5; 8 bases align to TRBD1. V shed 2 bases and J 5 bases; nucleotides not matched to a gene: 10. The CDR3 runs 16 residues. Germline V gene sequence: CDR1 SGHAT, CDR2 FQNNGV. The DNA for the CDR3 is TGTGCCAGCAGCTTACTCAATCTTCAGGGGGCCGAGACCCAGTACTTC. Its translation: CASSLLNLQGAETQYF.

The rearrangement links TRBV18 to TRBJ1-6; D unclear. This CDR3 is built from 13 residues. CDR1 and CDR2 (germline): KGHSH, LQKENI. Trimming shortened V by 8 bases and J by 9 bases, and 14 bases separated the two germline ends. In nucleotides, the CDR3 is TGTGCCAGCCAAACCCGTCGTGGTTCACCCCTCCACTTT. This sequence encodes CASQTRRGSPLHF.

This clonotype was seen more than once but under ten times. The genes are TRBV2 and TRBJ2-5; D is tentatively TRBD1 or TRBD2 (7 bases each). The V and J ends lost 8 bases and 1 base respectively, with 17 bases between them. The CDR3 covers 15 residues. CDR1 and CDR2 from the germline V gene are SNHLY and FYNNEI. Here the CDR3 DNA reads TGTGCCAGCGTCGTGGGGGGGACAGCCCAAGAGACCCAGTACTTC. Amino acids: CASVVGGTAQETQYF.

This clonotype has only a few counts. The chain uses TRBV20-1 and TRBJ2-7; D gene uncertain. The end of the DNA fits TRBJ2-5 better, so the J call may be wrong. The germline V gene encodes CDR1 DFQATT and CDR2 SNEGSKA (reference sequence). CDR3 length: 11 amino acids. The CDR3 region is CSALPRETQYF. The CDR3 nucleotides are TGCAGTGCTCTTCCAAGGGAGACCCAGTACTTC.

Comments on this clonotype: One end of the junction fails to match germline, which may point to a read error. The V call is TRBV12-3 or TRBV12-4, the J call TRBJ2-5; D possibly corresponds to TRBD1 (5 bases). This CDR3 comprises 15 residues. CDR3 sequence reads: CASSLIGDLEETLYF. The CDR3 nucleotides read TGTGCCAGCAGTTTAATAGGGGATCTGGAAGAGACCCTGTACTTC.

The V gene is TRBV4-2, the J gene TRBJ1-3; D remains ambiguous. CDR1 is LGHNA and CDR2 is YNFKEQ in the germline V gene. Between the trimmed V and J ends, which lost 0 bases and 0 bases, there was a span of 9 bases. The CDR3 is 16 residues long. CDR3 in DNA: TGTGCCAGCAGCCAAGATGCCCCGAGCTCTGGAAACACCATATATTTT. This encodes CASSQDAPSSGNTIYF.

This clonotype was seen a handful of times. The chain links TRBV6-6 to TRBJ2-5; 14 positions match TRBD2. Germline V gene data show CDR1 as MNHNY and CDR2 as SVGAGI (reference sequence). With V trimmed by 6 bases and J by 1 base, 4 bases remained unmatched. The CDR3 runs to 16 residues. The CDR3 spells CASRKGTSGGQETQYF. As DNA, the CDR3 is TGTGCCAGCAGAAAGGGGACTAGCGGGGGCCAAGAGACCCAGTACTTC.

This clonotype came up a few times. The genes are TRBV7-2 and TRBJ2-7; a possible D gene is TRBD1 (5 bases). The CDR3 loop spans 13 amino acids. V lost 6 bases, J lost 2 bases, and 11 bases lay in between. CDR1 is SGHTA and CDR2 is FQGNSA in the germline V gene. The CDR3 bases are TGTGCCAGCAGTACCGACAGAGCCTACGAGCAGTACTTC. It translates to CASSTDRAYEQYF. Together with reference TRBV7-2 and TRBJ2-7, the CDR3 gives the full variable domain: GAGVSQSPSNKVTEKGKDVELRCDPISGHTALYWYRQSLGQGLEFLIYFQGNSAPDKSGLPSDRFSAERTGGSVSTLTIQRTQQEDSAVYLCASSTDRAYEQYFGPGTRLTVT.

The sample holds many counts of this clonotype. The rearrangement joins TRBV28 to TRBJ2-3, with 9 bases matching TRBD1. The CDR3 length is 13 residues. The V gene end was trimmed by 7 bases and the J gene end by 9 bases; junction bases not matched to a gene: 8. Per germline, CDR1 MDHEN and CDR2 SYDVKM. CDR3 region: CASTALQGATQYF. The CDR3 DNA reads TGTGCCAGCACGGCACTACAGGGGGCCACGCAGTATTTT.

This clonotype has only a few counts. The J gene is TRBJ2-3, the V gene TRBV20-1, with 8 nucleotides matching TRBD2. CDR3 length equals 15 residues. V gave up 6 bases and J gave up 3 bases; unmatched junction bases: 11. Germline assignment: CDR1 DFQATT and CDR2 SNEGSKA (reference sequence). The CDR3 region is CSAKAGLDITDTQYF. CDR3 nucleotide sequence: TGCAGTGCGAAGGCGGGACTAGATATAACAGATACGCAGTATTTT.